The 28 T cell receptor beta chains reported below all come from one sample, sequenced in a study of blood T cell repertoires in COVID-19. Produced via immunoSEQ multiplex PCR; TCRdb's table is partial and in-frame only. The repertoire holds over 350,000 clones, with roughly 91% as singletons. Sequenced sample: PBMCs or T cells enriched from blood (not recorded which). Receptors were obtained from a young woman who had recovered from COVID-19.

This clone came up once. The chain has TRBV11-3 and TRBJ1-4; no reliable D call. CDR3 length equals 14 residues. Trimming pared 3 bases from V and 4 bases from J, leaving 9 bases between. Germline loops: CDR1 SGHNT, CDR2 YENEEA. The DNA of the CDR3 is TGTGCCAGCAGCTTTGACCGACTTAATGAAAAACTGTTTTTT. This codes for CASSFDRLNEKLFF.

This clone appeared a single time. The chain links TRBV7-2 to TRBJ1-1, with TRBD1 matching 7 bases. V dropped 4 bases and J dropped 5; count of bases not matched to a gene: 13. Germline CDR1 reads SGHTA; CDR2 reads FQGNSA. The CDR3 is 16 amino acids. The CDR3 reads CASSSLPQGVRTEAFF. The CDR3 DNA sequence: TGTGCCAGCAGCTCACTCCCTCAGGGGGTAAGGACTGAAGCTTTCTTT.

This chain uses TRBV18 with TRBJ2-5; D remains unclear. Trimming removed 1 base at V and 2 bases at J, with 14 bases between. The CDR3 sequence is 16 residues long. Germline lookup yields CDR1 KGHSH and CDR2 LQKENI. The CDR3 coding sequence is TGTGCCAGCTCACCACGATTTCCAGGCAGACAAGAGACCCAGTACTTC. Residues: CASSPRFPGRQETQYF. Together with reference TRBV18 and TRBJ2-5, the CDR3 gives the full variable domain: NAGVMQNPRHLVRRRGQEARLRCSPMKGHSHVYWYRQLPEEGLKFMVYLQKENIIDESGMPKERFSAEFPKEGPSILRIQQVVRGDSAAYFCASSPRFPGRQETQYFGPGTRLLVL.

This chain uses TRBV5-6 with TRBJ1-5; no definite D call. Germline CDR1 SGHDT, CDR2 YYEEEE. The CDR3 is 14 amino acids. The V gene lost 0 bases and the J gene lost 7 bases, with 11 bases spanning the gap. The CDR3 is CASSLGVEWQPQHF. The CDR3 DNA is TGTGCCAGCAGCTTGGGAGTAGAATGGCAGCCCCAGCATTTT. Full variable domain (rest looked up from reference TRBV5-6 and TRBJ1-5): DAGVTQSPTHLIKTRGQQVTLRCSPKSGHDTVSWYQQALGQGPQFIFQYYEEEERQRGNFPDRFSGHQFPNYSSELNVNALLLGDSALYLCASSLGVEWQPQHFGDGTRLSIL.

This clone was seen once. Here the CDR3 reads CASSPQAGELFF. CDR3 DNA: TGTGCCAGCAGTCCTCAGGCCGGGGAGCTGTTTTTT. V and J are TRBV6-5 and TRBJ2-2; D is uncertain. Germline CDR1 and CDR2: MNHEY and SVGAGI. This CDR3 region has 12 residues. V dropped 5 bases and J dropped 6 bases, with 7 bases sitting between them.

The chain recombines TRBV2 with TRBJ2-2; D uncertain. The V end lost 6 bases, the J end lost 6 bases, and 8 bases lay between the germline ends. This CDR3 contains 12 residues. CDR1 SNHLY and CDR2 FYNNEI come from the germline V gene. The CDR3 reads CASRTEAGELFF. CDR3 sequence (DNA): TGTGCCAGCAGAACCGAGGCCGGGGAGCTGTTTTTT.

This sequence joins TRBV7-2 and TRBJ2-5; TRBD2 aligns across 9 bases. This CDR3 is built from 16 residues. Germline lookup yields CDR1 SGHTA and CDR2 FQGNSA. Trimming removed 1 base from V and 1 base from J; junction bases left unmatched: 4. The CDR3 sequence is CASSLGRGGTQETQYF. CDR3 nucleotides: TGTGCCAGCAGCTTAGGGCGGGGGGGAACCCAAGAGACCCAGTACTTC.

The chain combines TRBV27 with TRBJ2-1, with 7 bases fitting TRBD2. V trimming: 3 bases; J trimming: 12 bases; junction bases outside the gene matches: 5. In germline, CDR1 is MNHEY, CDR2 SMNVEV (reference sequence). The CDR3 has 12 residues. CDR3 protein: CASSFPGLGQFF. The CDR3 DNA follows: TGTGCCAGCAGTTTCCCCGGACTAGGGCAGTTCTTC.

The chain couples TRBV5-1 to TRBJ2-7; TRBD1 matches 10 bases. The CDR3 runs 14 residues. J lost 2 bases, V lost 7 bases, and 6 bases had no gene match. Germline V lookup: CDR1 SGHRS, CDR2 YFSETQ. This CDR3 is CASQGQGLTYEQYF. CDR3 sequence (DNA): TGCGCCAGCCAGGGACAGGGGTTGACCTACGAGCAGTACTTC.

The rearrangement links TRBV4-1 to TRBJ1-1; maybe TRBD1 (5 bases). Germline lookup yields CDR1 MGHRA and CDR2 YSYEKL. The CDR3 totals 14 residues. V was clipped by 5 bases and J by 0 bases, with 10 bases between them. The CDR3 DNA sequence: TGCGCCAGCAGCGACGAAGGGGTGAACACTGAAGCTTTCTTT. Translating gives CASSDEGVNTEAFF.

V usage is TRBV12-3 or TRBV12-4 and J usage is TRBJ2-2, with D uncertain. Trimming took 10 bases from V and 1 from J, leaving 4 bases between them. The CDR3 sequence is 11 residues long. CDR3 protein: CAIQNTGELFF. The CDR3 DNA is TGTGCCATCCAGAACACCGGGGAGCTGTTTTTT.

The DNA for the CDR3 is TGTGCCAGCAGTTTGGGAGGCGGGGGAGGAAATGAGCAGTTCTTC. This encodes CASSLGGGGGNEQFF. The chain couples TRBV28 to TRBJ2-1, with 7 positions matching TRBD2. CDR1 is MDHEN, CDR2 SYDVKM, per germline. With 3 bases clipped from V and 7 bases from J, the junction kept 9 bases outside the gene matches. The CDR3 is 15 residues long.

V and J are TRBV25-1 and TRBJ1-6; 7 bases fit TRBD1. Unmatched junction bases numbered 13, after V lost 3 bases and J lost 8 bases. In germline, CDR1 is MGHDK, CDR2 SYGVNS. The CDR3 extends over 17 amino acids. The CDR3 here is CASSDRGRDSSHSPLHF. CDR3 coding DNA: TGTGCCAGCAGTGACCGCGGGCGGGACAGCAGCCATTCACCCCTCCACTTT.

The rearrangement joins TRBV28 to TRBJ1-4; possible D gene TRBD1, 6 bases. V was trimmed by 3 bases and J by 8 bases, leaving 10 bases between them. The germline V gene has CDR1 MDHEN and CDR2 SYDVKM. The CDR3 covers 13 residues. The CDR3 sequence: CASSFRGGEKLFF. DNA of the CDR3: TGTGCCAGCAGTTTCAGGGGCGGCGAAAAACTGTTTTTT.

The rearrangement joins TRBV6-2 or TRBV6-3 to TRBJ1-2, with TRBD1 identical over 9 bases. V shed 6 bases and J 6 bases; nucleotides not matched to a gene: 8. The CDR3 is 14 residues long. Per the germline V gene, CDR1 is MNHEY and CDR2 is SVGEGT. CDR3 residues: CASSPQGAADGYTF. DNA for the CDR3: TGTGCCAGCAGCCCACAGGGGGCAGCGGATGGCTACACCTTC.

The count of this clone is one. V usage is TRBV7-3 and J usage is TRBJ1-3; weak D call: TRBD1 (5 bases). There are 10 residues in the CDR3. Between the trimmed V and J ends, which lost 8 bases and 8 bases, there was a span of 7 bases. Germline V gene data show CDR1 as SGHTA and CDR2 as FQGTGA. Here the CDR3 DNA reads TGTGCCAGCCCCAGGGACACCATATATTTT. It encodes CASPRDTIYF.

This clone was seen a single time. The J gene is TRBJ1-2, the V gene TRBV7-3; D is unclear. The CDR3 has 13 residues. Germline values: CDR1 SGHTA, CDR2 FQGTGA. With 5 bases removed from V and 8 bases from J, the gap between germline ends came to 15 bases. The CDR3 is CASSPTASRGYTF. Here the CDR3 DNA reads TGTGCCAGCAGCCCCACCGCGTCGCGGGGCTACACCTTC.

The V call is TRBV6-5, the J call TRBJ1-2, with 8 bases fitting TRBD1. After removal of 5 bases from V and 7 bases from J, the junction contained 6 bases not matched to a gene. The CDR3 is 13 amino acids. Germline CDR1 MNHEY, CDR2 SVGAGI. The DNA of the CDR3 is TGTGCCAGCAGTCCGACAGGGGCCGGTGGCTACACCTTC. It specifies CASSPTGAGGYTF.

This clone was counted between two and nine times. The chain links TRBV6-5 to TRBJ1-1, with D possibly being TRBD1 (5 bases). Trimming removed 8 bases from V and 2 bases from J, with 12 bases in between. The length of the CDR3 is 13 residues. CDR1 MNHEY and CDR2 SVGAGI come from the germline V gene. In DNA form, the CDR3 reads TGTGCCAGCTTAAACAGGCCTAACACTGAAGCTTTCTTT. It yields the protein CASLNRPNTEAFF.

The chain carries TRBV5-6 and TRBJ2-7; 8 bases line up with TRBD1. The CDR3 totals 18 residues. The V and J ends lost 9 bases and 0 bases, in that order; junction bases with no gene match: 20. Germline CDR1 is SGHDT and CDR2 is YYEEEE. CDR3 sequence (DNA): TGTGCCAAACCCCGCCGGGCCGCAAGGGACAGGAACTCCTACGAGCAGTACTTC. Translated: CAKPRRAARDRNSYEQYF.

In its sample, this clone was seen once. The V gene is TRBV11-3, the J gene TRBJ1-2; D perhaps matches TRBD1 (5 bases). The CDR3 covers 17 residues. Germline V gene data show CDR1 as SGHNT and CDR2 as YENEEA. Trimming left V 0 bases short and J 4 bases short, with 18 bases between. In nucleotides, the CDR3 is TGTGCCAGCAGCTTAGAAAGGTGGCAGGGCCTATTCTATGGCTACACCTTC. Translated, it gives CASSLERWQGLFYGYTF.

The rearrangement uses TRBV2 and TRBJ2-7, with TRBD1 matching 12 bases. The trim removed 6 bases at V and 1 base at J, leaving 4 bases unmatched. The CDR3 loop spans 15 amino acids. Germline assignment: CDR1 SNHLY and CDR2 FYNNEI. The CDR3 bases are TGTGCCAGCAGCGGGACAGGGGGCAAGTCCTACGAGCAGTACTTC. It encodes CASSGTGGKSYEQYF.

The chain combines TRBV29-1 with TRBJ1-4; 7 positions match TRBD1. This CDR3 has 13 residues. Germline CDR1 is SQVTM and CDR2 is ANQGSEA. V was pared by 7 bases and J by 4 bases, with 6 bases of the junction left unmatched. CDR3 nucleotide sequence: TGCAGCGGTCGGACAGGCGGTAATGAAAAACTGTTTTTT. Translating it yields CSGRTGGNEKLFF.

This chain connects TRBV13 to TRBJ1-2, with D unresolved. This CDR3 has 14 residues. V lost 2 bases to trimming and J lost 2 bases, with 9 bases between them. Germline CDR1 is PRHDT and CDR2 is FYEKMQ (reference sequence). For the CDR3, the DNA is TGTGCCAGCAGCTTATTCCGGGGAAACTATGGCTACACCTTC. Translation gives CASSLFRGNYGYTF. Complete variable domain (other parts from reference TRBV13 and TRBJ1-2): AAGVIQSPRHLIKEKRETATLKCYPIPRHDTVYWYQQGPGQDPQFLISFYEKMQSDKGSIPDRFSAQQFSDYHSELNMSSLELGDSALYFCASSLFRGNYGYTFGSGTRLTVV.

This chain connects TRBV6-5 to TRBJ1-3; the D gene is possibly TRBD1 (6 bases). The V end lost 2 bases, the J end lost 3 bases, and 11 bases lay between the germline ends. Germline values: CDR1 MNHEY, CDR2 SVGAGI. The CDR3 totals 15 residues. In DNA, the CDR3 is TGTGCCAGCAGTTACAACACAGGGTTTGGAAACACCATATATTTT. It translates to CASSYNTGFGNTIYF.

The chain links TRBV2 to TRBJ2-3; tentatively, D is TRBD2 (5 bases). The CDR3 has 13 residues. Trimming stripped 5 bases from V and 4 bases from J, with 10 bases between. CDR1 is SNHLY, CDR2 FYNNEI, per germline. In DNA form, the CDR3 reads TGTGCCAGCAGTACACTAGAGGCAGATACGCAGTATTTT. Translated: CASSTLEADTQYF.

V usage is TRBV27 and J usage is TRBJ2-1; 7 nucleotides align to TRBD1. The CDR3 contains 13 residues. V trimming: 4 bases; J trimming: 3 bases; junction bases outside the gene matches: 0. Germline V gives CDR1 MNHEY, CDR2 SMNVEV (reference sequence). The CDR3 nucleotides read TGTGCCAGCAGTTGGGACAGCTACAATGAGCAGTTCTTC. Translation gives CASSWDSYNEQFF.

The chain carries TRBV27 and TRBJ2-3; possibly TRBD1 for D (5 bases). This CDR3 has 17 residues. The V gene's germline CDR1 is MNHEY and CDR2 SMNVEV (reference sequence). V lost 5 bases and J 4 bases, leaving 22 bases between the germline ends. The CDR3 spells CASSKLKMDTGADTQYF. The CDR3 nucleotides are TGTGCCAGCAGTAAGTTGAAGATGGACACTGGCGCAGATACGCAGTATTTT.